The T cell receptor beta chain described here comes from a study of beta chain features in type 1 diabetes. Study conclusions and caveats: Moderate but significant shortening of TCRB CDR3s was recorded in all four CD4+ subsets from Type 1 diabetes patients.

Every isolated RNA sample was fully reverse transcribed, so sequencing captured expressed TCRB transcripts. Data came from immunoSEQ multiplex PCR; TCRdb stores just in-frame clones and leaves some out. In the table there are 500,000 to 850,000 clones, 11% to 15% of which are singletons. In this sample, this clone turned up a few times. Its antigen is unidentified. V gave up 4 bases and J gave up 11 bases, with 14 bases separating them. Germline V gives CDR1 SNHLY, CDR2 FYNNEI. This CDR3 region has 12 residues. This sequence was found in a man younger than 30 with type 1 diabetes. Sequencing used naive CD4+ T cells from blood. The chain couples TRBV2 to TRBJ1-1, with a tentative D call TRBD1 (6 bases). CDR3 amino acids: CASSADQGSAFF. CDR3 DNA: TGTGCCAGCAGTGCTGATCAGGGGAGCGCTTTCTTT.